These 15 T cell receptor beta chains originate from one sample sequenced in a study of beta chain features in type 1 diabetes. Isolated RNA was reverse transcribed in full, so expressed TCRB transcripts were sequenced. TCRdb's table, derived via immunoSEQ multiplex PCR, lists solely in-frame clones and lacks some. The sample includes some 360,000 clones, around 20% of them seen just once. Source material: naive CD4+ T cells from blood. These receptors were obtained from a woman aged 18-30 years in good health.

This chain connects TRBV25-1 to TRBJ2-1; TRBD1 might be the D (6 bases). The V gene lost 2 bases and the J gene lost 14 bases, with 19 bases spanning the gap. Germline CDR1 is MGHDK and CDR2 is SYGVNS. This CDR3 is built from 14 residues. Here the CDR3 DNA reads TGTGCCAGCAGTGAAATCGGCCGTTACAGGGAAAAGTTCTTC. Translation: CASSEIGRYREKFF.

This chain links TRBV20-1 with TRBJ1-1; no firm D call. Germline CDR1 reads DFQATT; CDR2 reads SNEGSKA (reference sequence). This CDR3 is 11 amino acids long. Trimming removed 5 bases at V and 1 base at J, with 5 bases between. The CDR3 DNA reads TGCAGTGCTTCGGGGAACACTGAAGCTTTCTTT. Amino acid sequence: CSASGNTEAFF.

This clone has more than one count but fewer than ten. At one end the junction does not follow the germline gene, possibly because of a read error. CDR3 sequence (DNA): TGTGCTAGCAGCACAGGGACTAGCGGCTACAATGAGCAGTTCTTC. Its protein is CASSTGTSGYNEQFF. The chain couples TRBV7-7 to TRBJ2-1; 11 nucleotides align to TRBD2. CDR3 length equals 15 residues. Germline lookup yields CDR1 SSHAT and CDR2 FNYEAQ (reference sequence).

The rearrangement links TRBV9 to TRBJ2-1; the D gene is possibly TRBD1 (5 bases). The V and J ends lost 0 bases and 4 bases respectively, with 11 bases between them. The germline V gene encodes CDR1 SGDLS and CDR2 YYNGEE. The CDR3 totals 15 residues. In nucleotides, the CDR3 is TGTGCCAGCAGCGTAGGGGTAACAGGATACAATGAGCAGTTCTTC. Translation gives CASSVGVTGYNEQFF.

This clone has a handful of counts. The chain uses TRBV7-9 and TRBJ2-7; 8 bases are shared with TRBD1. Trimming took 3 bases from V and 7 from J; bases not matched to a gene: 5. Germline loops: CDR1 SEHNR, CDR2 FQNEAQ (reference sequence). This CDR3 spans 13 amino acids. The CDR3 nucleotides read TGTGCCAGCAGCTTGACAGGGGTGAATGAGCAGTACTTC. Encoded protein: CASSLTGVNEQYF.

The V gene is TRBV29-1, the J gene TRBJ2-3, with TRBD2 matching over 11 bases. The CDR3 is made up of 17 amino acids. Germline CDR1 SQVTM, CDR2 ANQGSEA. Trimming at V came to 2 bases and at J to 1 base, leaving 8 bases not matched to a gene. CDR3 region: CSVEPTSGGQGTDTQYF. CDR3 in DNA: TGCAGCGTTGAACCTACTAGCGGGGGCCAAGGCACAGATACGCAGTATTTT.

The gene calls are TRBV27 and TRBJ2-7, with D possibly matching TRBD2 (6 bases). CDR3 length equals 15 residues. The germline V gene has CDR1 MNHEY and CDR2 SMNVEV (reference sequence). The germline V and J ends were trimmed by 3 bases and 2 bases, with 14 bases remaining between them. CDR3 amino acids: CASSFQAGYAYEQYF. Here the CDR3 DNA reads TGTGCCAGCAGTTTTCAGGCGGGGTACGCCTACGAGCAGTACTTC.

This clone came up a few times. The chain carries TRBV5-1 and TRBJ2-7; 14 nucleotides align to TRBD2. Germline lookup yields CDR1 SGHRS and CDR2 YFSETQ. This CDR3 is 15 amino acids long. V shed 6 bases, J shed 3 bases, and the junction held 5 bases outside the gene matches. This chain's CDR3 is CASTRTSGGIYEQYF. For the CDR3, the DNA is TGCGCCAGCACCCGGACTAGCGGGGGGATCTACGAGCAGTACTTC.

This clone was detected a few times. The chain employs TRBV15 and TRBJ1-2, with D unclear. The germline V and J ends were trimmed by 3 bases and 4 bases, with 15 bases remaining between them. The CDR3 covers 15 residues. The germline CDR1 and CDR2 sequences are LNHNV and YYDKDF (reference sequence). CDR3 bases: TGTGCCACCAGCAGGGGCCGGGGATCGTCCTATGGCTACACCTTC. The encoded protein is CATSRGRGSSYGYTF. Variable domain in full (rest from reference TRBV15 and TRBJ1-2): DAMVIQNPRYQVTQFGKPVTLSCSQTLNHNVMYWYQQKSSQAPKLLFHYYDKDFNNEADTPDNFQSRRPNTSFCFLDIRSPGLGDTAMYLCATSRGRGSSYGYTFGSGTRLTVV.

The gene calls are TRBV30 and TRBJ1-1, with D unresolved. Germline V lookup: CDR1 GTSNPN, CDR2 SVGIG (reference sequence). The CDR3 length is 14 residues. Trimming left V 0 bases short and J 1 base short, with 9 bases between. DNA for the CDR3: TGTGCCTGGAGTGTACTGGGCAAGAACACTGAAGCTTTCTTT. This translates into CAWSVLGKNTEAFF.

The CDR3 coding sequence is TGTGCCACCAGCAGAAGTGAAGTTCGCGGCAATCAGCCCCAGCATTTT. It codes for CATSRSEVRGNQPQHF. J is TRBJ1-5 and V is TRBV15; D is unresolved. Trimming removed 2 bases at V and 2 bases at J, with 13 bases between. Germline values: CDR1 LNHNV, CDR2 YYDKDF (reference sequence). The CDR3 contains 16 residues.

This chain links TRBV2 with TRBJ1-2, with 8 positions matching TRBD1. This CDR3 is built from 13 residues. V lost 4 bases, J lost 7 bases, and 5 bases stayed unmatched. CDR1 and CDR2 (germline): SNHLY, FYNNEI. The CDR3 nucleotides read TGTGCCAGCAGTGTTGGGACAGGAATTGGCTACACCTTC. It is translated as CASSVGTGIGYTF.

This clone was observed a handful of times. CDR3 coding DNA: TGTGCCAGCAGCCCACTTATGTTGCTGAAAAACATTCAGTACTTC. It specifies CASSPLMLLKNIQYF. The chain employs TRBV27 and TRBJ2-4, with no clear D. V lost 6 bases, J lost 4 bases, and 16 bases lay in between. This CDR3 is 15 amino acids long. Per germline, CDR1 MNHEY and CDR2 SMNVEV (reference sequence).

A few counts support this clone. The junction departs from the called germline gene at one end, perhaps through a read error. V usage is TRBV7-7 and J usage is TRBJ2-1, with a possible D match to TRBD2 (5 bases). Germline-derived CDR1 and CDR2 are SSHAT and FNYEAQ (reference sequence). The CDR3 extends over 17 amino acids. Here the CDR3 DNA reads TGTGCTAGCAGCTTAGGGATGAGGGCCGGATCCTACAATGAGCAGTTCTTC. As protein: CASSLGMRAGSYNEQFF.

This clone was counted a few times. The chain is built from TRBV25-1 and TRBJ1-2, with TRBD1 matching over 9 bases. Germline lookup yields CDR1 MGHDK and CDR2 SYGVNS. Trimming removed 3 bases from V and 8 bases from J; junction bases left unmatched: 13. This CDR3 comprises 16 residues. CDR3 DNA: TGTGCCAGCAGTGACCCCGGACAGGGGAGGTCGTGGGGCTACACCTTC. Its protein is CASSDPGQGRSWGYTF.